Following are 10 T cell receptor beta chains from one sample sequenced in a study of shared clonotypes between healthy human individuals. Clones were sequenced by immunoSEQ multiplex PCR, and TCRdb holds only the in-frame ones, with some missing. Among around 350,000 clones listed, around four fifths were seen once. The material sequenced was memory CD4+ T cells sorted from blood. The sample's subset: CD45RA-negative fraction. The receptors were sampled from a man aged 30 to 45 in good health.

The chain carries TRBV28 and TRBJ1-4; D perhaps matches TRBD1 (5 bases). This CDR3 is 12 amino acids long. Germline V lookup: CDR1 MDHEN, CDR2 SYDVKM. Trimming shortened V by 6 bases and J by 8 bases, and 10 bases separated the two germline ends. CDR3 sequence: CASSRDGEKLFF. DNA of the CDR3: TGTGCCAGCAGCAGGGACGGCGAAAAACTGTTTTTT.

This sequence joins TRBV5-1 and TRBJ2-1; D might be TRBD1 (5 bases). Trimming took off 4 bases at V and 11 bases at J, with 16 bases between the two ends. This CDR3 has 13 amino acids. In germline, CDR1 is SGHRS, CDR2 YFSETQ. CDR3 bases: TGCGCCAGCAGCAACCCGACAGCGAATAAGCAGTTCTTC. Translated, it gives CASSNPTANKQFF. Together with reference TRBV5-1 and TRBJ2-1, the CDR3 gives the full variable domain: KAGVTQTPRYLIKTRGQQVTLSCSPISGHRSVSWYQQTPGQGLQFLFEYFSETQRNKGNFPGRFSGRQFSNSRSEMNVSTLELGDSALYLCASSNPTANKQFFGPGTRLTVL.

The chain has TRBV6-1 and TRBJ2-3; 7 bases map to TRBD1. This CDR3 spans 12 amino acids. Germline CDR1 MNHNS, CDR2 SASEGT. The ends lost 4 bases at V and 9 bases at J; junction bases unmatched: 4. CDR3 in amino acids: CASSAGQITQYF. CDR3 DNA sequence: TGTGCCAGCAGTGCGGGACAGATCACGCAGTATTTT.

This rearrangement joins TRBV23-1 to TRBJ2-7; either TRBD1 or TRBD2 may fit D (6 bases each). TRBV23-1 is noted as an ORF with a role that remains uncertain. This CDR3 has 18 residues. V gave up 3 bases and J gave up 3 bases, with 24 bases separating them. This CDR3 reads CASSHSPPDPGAYYEQYF. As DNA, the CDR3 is TGCGCCAGCAGTCATTCGCCGCCCGATCCGGGGGCCTACTACGAGCAGTACTTC.

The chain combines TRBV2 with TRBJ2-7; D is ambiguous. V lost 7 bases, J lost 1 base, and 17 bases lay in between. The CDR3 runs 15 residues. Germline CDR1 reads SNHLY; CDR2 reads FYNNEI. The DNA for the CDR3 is TGTGCCAGCATTTCGACCCTCGCCGCATCCTACGAGCAGTACTTC. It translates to CASISTLAASYEQYF.

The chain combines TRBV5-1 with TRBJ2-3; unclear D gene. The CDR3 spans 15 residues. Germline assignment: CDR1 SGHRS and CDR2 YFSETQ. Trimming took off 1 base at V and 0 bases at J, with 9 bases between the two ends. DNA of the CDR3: TGCGCCAGCAGCTTGACTAACCCTAGCACAGATACGCAGTATTTT. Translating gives CASSLTNPSTDTQYF. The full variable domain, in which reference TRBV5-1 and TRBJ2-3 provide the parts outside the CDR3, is KAGVTQTPRYLIKTRGQQVTLSCSPISGHRSVSWYQQTPGQGLQFLFEYFSETQRNKGNFPGRFSGRQFSNSRSEMNVSTLELGDSALYLCASSLTNPSTDTQYFGPGTRLTVL.

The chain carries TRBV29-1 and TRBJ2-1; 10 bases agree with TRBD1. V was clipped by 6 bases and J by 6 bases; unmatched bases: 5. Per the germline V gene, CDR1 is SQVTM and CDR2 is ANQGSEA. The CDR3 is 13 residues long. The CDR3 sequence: CSVEGQGFNEQFF. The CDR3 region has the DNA TGCAGCGTGGAGGGACAGGGGTTCAATGAGCAGTTCTTC.

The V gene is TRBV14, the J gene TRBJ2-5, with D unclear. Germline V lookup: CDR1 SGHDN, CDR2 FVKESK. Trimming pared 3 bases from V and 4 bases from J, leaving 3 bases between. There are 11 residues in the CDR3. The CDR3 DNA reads TGTGCCAGCAGCCAGACAGAGACCCAGTACTTC. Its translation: CASSQTETQYF.

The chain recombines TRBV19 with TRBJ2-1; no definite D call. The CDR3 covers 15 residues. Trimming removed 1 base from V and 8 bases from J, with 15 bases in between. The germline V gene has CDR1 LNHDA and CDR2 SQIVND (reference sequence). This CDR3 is CASSIGPRGRDEQFF. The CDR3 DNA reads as TGTGCCAGTAGTATAGGCCCCCGCGGTAGGGATGAGCAGTTCTTC.

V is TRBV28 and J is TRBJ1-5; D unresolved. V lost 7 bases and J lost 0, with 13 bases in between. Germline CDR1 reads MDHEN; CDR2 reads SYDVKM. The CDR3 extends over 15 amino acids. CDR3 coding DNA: TGTGCCAGCACCCTGACGGGGATTAGCAATCAGCCCCAGCATTTT. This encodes CASTLTGISNQPQHF. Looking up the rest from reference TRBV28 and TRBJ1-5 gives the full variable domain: DVKVTQSSRYLVKRTGEKVFLECVQDMDHENMFWYRQDPGLGLRLIYFSYDVKMKEKGDIPEGYSVSREKKERFSLILESASTNQTSMYLCASTLTGISNQPQHFGDGTRLSIL.